Shown below are 17 T cell receptor beta chains from a single sample sequenced in a study of cytomegalovirus exposure and HLA in healthy donors. Primers included in the PCR were 60 Vbeta and 13 Jbeta primers. Sequencing used immunoSEQ multiplex PCR; TCRdb keeps in-frame clones, though not all of them. Here the sample spans roughly 120,000 clones, 80% being singletons. The sequenced sample consisted of PBMCs. The receptor source for this set is a man in his thirties or forties in good health and CMV-seronegative.

The V call is TRBV19, the J call TRBJ2-1; 11 nucleotides line up with TRBD2. Germline-derived CDR1 and CDR2 are LNHDA and SQIVND (reference sequence). The CDR3 is 14 amino acids. Trimming at V came to 5 bases and at J to 6 bases, leaving 3 bases not matched to a gene. CDR3 bases: TGTGCCAGTAGTCCGGGACTAGCGGCCAATGAGCAGTTCTTC. Encoded protein: CASSPGLAANEQFF.

This clone has just one count. The chain has TRBV27 and TRBJ1-1; possible D gene TRBD1, 6 bases. The length of the CDR3 is 13 residues. Between the trimmed V and J ends, which lost 6 bases and 1 base, there was a span of 9 bases. From germline, CDR1 is MNHEY and CDR2 SMNVEV (reference sequence). CDR3 loop: CASRDSGNTEAFF. CDR3 DNA sequence: TGTGCCAGCAGGGACAGCGGGAACACTGAAGCTTTCTTT.

The chain carries TRBV10-1 and TRBJ2-1; TRBD2 aligns across 8 bases. Germline CDR1 reads WNHNN; CDR2 reads SYGVQD (reference sequence). V was pared by 5 bases and J by 4 bases, with 13 bases of the junction left unmatched. The CDR3 is made up of 17 amino acids. The CDR3 sequence: CASSQSYAGGGYNEQFF. DNA for the CDR3: TGCGCCAGCAGTCAGAGCTACGCGGGGGGCGGGTACAATGAGCAGTTCTTC.

This clone has only a few counts. The V gene is TRBV19, the J gene TRBJ2-7, with D perhaps TRBD2 (5 bases). The CDR3 consists of 15 residues. V lost 3 bases and J 2 bases, leaving 14 bases between the germline ends. From germline, CDR1 is LNHDA and CDR2 SQIVND (reference sequence). CDR3 residues: CASSMEGGLTYEQYF. In nucleotides, the CDR3 is TGTGCCAGTAGTATGGAAGGTGGACTCACCTACGAGCAGTACTTC.

The chain uses TRBV7-9 and TRBJ2-7; maybe TRBD2 (5 bases). The CDR3 length is 16 residues. V lost 4 bases and J 3 bases, leaving 19 bases between the germline ends. Germline V lookup: CDR1 SEHNR, CDR2 FQNEAQ (reference sequence). This CDR3 reads CASSWKGLGGGYEQYF. The CDR3 DNA reads as TGTGCCAGCAGCTGGAAAGGTCTAGGTGGAGGCTACGAGCAGTACTTC.

V usage is TRBV6-1 and J usage is TRBJ1-5; D gene ambiguous. Trimming took off 6 bases at V and 5 bases at J, with 11 bases between the two ends. Germline lookup yields CDR1 MNHNS and CDR2 SASEGT. The CDR3 has 13 amino acids. Here the CDR3 DNA reads TGTGCCAGCAGCCGATTGGAGCATCAGCCCCAGCATTTT. Amino acids: CASSRLEHQPQHF.

The rearrangement joins TRBV28 to TRBJ1-2; D is unclear. Trimming pared 3 bases from V and 8 bases from J, leaving 16 bases between. The germline gives CDR1 MDHEN, CDR2 SYDVKM. The CDR3 contains 14 residues. The CDR3 here is CASSFSPLRGGYTF. DNA of the CDR3: TGTGCCAGCAGTTTTTCCCCCCTCCGAGGAGGCTACACCTTC.

About this clone itself: One junction end disagrees with the germline gene, perhaps due to a read error. The genes are TRBV6-5 and TRBJ1-2; D may be TRBD1 (5 bases). Germline V gene data show CDR1 as MNHEY and CDR2 as SVGAGI. The CDR3 totals 15 residues. The CDR3 DNA is TGTGCCAGCAGTCACGGGGACTTCAGAACCTATGGCTACCCCTTC. It codes for CASSHGDFRTYGYPF.

The chain combines TRBV5-6 with TRBJ1-5; 8 nucleotides align to TRBD1. This CDR3 comprises 16 residues. J lost 5 bases, V lost 4 bases, and 11 bases had no gene match. Germline values: CDR1 SGHDT, CDR2 YYEEEE. The CDR3 DNA reads TGTGCCAGCAGCCTCCAGGGGGCGCCTCTGTATCAGCCCCAGCATTTT. Protein product: CASSLQGAPLYQPQHF.

J is TRBJ2-7 and V is TRBV28; a possible D gene is TRBD1 (6 bases). Germline values: CDR1 MDHEN, CDR2 SYDVKM. The CDR3 consists of 15 residues. Trimming removed 3 bases from V and 4 bases from J, with 16 bases in between. This CDR3 reads CASSFVQGRRYEQYF. The CDR3 DNA reads as TGTGCCAGCAGTTTCGTACAGGGTCGGAGATACGAGCAGTACTTC.

The gene calls are TRBV4-3 and TRBJ2-3, with 7 bases matching TRBD1. The CDR3 contains 18 residues. V shed 0 bases and J 2 bases; nucleotides not matched to a gene: 11. Per germline, CDR1 LGHNA and CDR2 YSLEER. As DNA, the CDR3 is TGCGCCAGCAGCCAAGAAGGGGGAATGGGACAGTTCACAGATACGCAGTATTTT. Translation: CASSQEGGMGQFTDTQYF.

The J gene is TRBJ2-1, the V gene TRBV7-8, with D maybe TRBD2 (5 bases). Germline assignment: CDR1 SGHVS and CDR2 FQNEAQ. The CDR3 totals 16 residues. Trimming cost V 0 bases and J 0 bases, with 9 bases left between them. The CDR3 here is CASSLAGLFSYNEQFF. The CDR3, as DNA: TGTGCCAGCAGCTTAGCCGGACTCTTCTCCTACAATGAGCAGTTCTTC.

The table lists this clone with a few counts. The J gene is TRBJ1-2, the V gene TRBV7-2, with 11 bases matching TRBD1. V dropped 3 bases and J dropped 2; count of bases not matched to a gene: 5. CDR1 and CDR2 (germline): SGHTA, FQGNSA. The CDR3 totals 16 residues. The CDR3 DNA follows: TGTGCCAGCAGCTTCCCCGGGACAGGGGGAAACTATGGCTACACCTTC. As protein: CASSFPGTGGNYGYTF.

Turning to this clone: The junction does not match germline at one end; this may be a read error. The sample has other DNA sequences that encode this CDR3 too. The V call is TRBV14, the J call TRBJ1-1, with a possible D match to TRBD1 (5 bases). The CDR3 has 13 residues. Germline V gives CDR1 SGHDN, CDR2 FVKESK. CDR3 DNA: TGTGCCAGCAGCCTAACAGGAACCTCTGAAGCCTTCTTT. It is translated as CASSLTGTSEAFF.

This clone was counted between two and nine times. The chain links TRBV6-5 to TRBJ2-7; TRBD2 matches at 7 bases. The CDR3 runs 14 residues. CDR1 is MNHEY, CDR2 SVGAGI, per germline. Trimming removed 6 bases from V and 0 bases from J; junction bases left unmatched: 5. As DNA, the CDR3 is TGTGCCAGCAGGACGAGGACTAGCTCCTACGAGCAGTACTTC. Translated: CASRTRTSSYEQYF.

Turning to this clone: Other DNA sequences in this sample translate to the same CDR3. This chain links TRBV6-6 with TRBJ1-3; TRBD1 is a possible D gene (5 bases). V was clipped by 0 bases and J by 1 base, with 7 bases between them. The CDR3 runs 15 residues. Looked up from germline, CDR1 is MNHNY and CDR2 is SVGAGI (reference sequence). The CDR3 DNA reads as TGTGCCAGCAGTTACTCGGGGGGTTCTGGAAACACCATATATTTT. It encodes CASSYSGGSGNTIYF.

This chain uses TRBV19 with TRBJ2-5; TRBD2 agrees at 7 bases. Losses at the gene ends were 2 bases for V and 1 base for J; bases not matched to a gene: 1. This CDR3 is built from 14 residues. The V gene's germline CDR1 is LNHDA and CDR2 SQIVND (reference sequence). The CDR3 DNA sequence: TGTGCCAGTAGTATATCTAGCGGCCAAGAGACCCAGTACTTC. Translating it yields CASSISSGQETQYF.